This TCR beta chain was identified in a study of cytomegalovirus exposure and HLA in healthy donors listed by TCRdb under 2017. About the full investigation: In an earlier analysis of 450 to 750 of the donors, 276 Gb of sequence data and 100 million or so unique TCR beta sequences from about 190 million T cells were reported. Roughly 300 gigabases of sequencing data and approximately 85 million unique TCR sequences were included in an early release covering several hundred HLA-typed donors. Of the 300 to 500 genotyped donors, 75% to 85% were placed in the genetic ancestry cluster associated with self-reported Caucasian donors. The study aimed to test whether signatures of past pathogen exposure could be identified by cataloging public T cell receptors. The study profiled the T cell repertoires of 500 to 800 subjects by immunosequencing and related them to cytomegalovirus serostatus. A separate validation cohort of 100 to 150 different subjects was used in addition to the roughly 670-subject first cohort. To predict cytomegalovirus infection status, the study combined high-throughput TCR immunosequencing, statistical association of individual TCRs with disease status, and machine learning. To study patterns of TCR occurrence, a later analysis re-analyzed previously published TCR beta repertoires from 666 donors and added high-resolution HLA genotyping. In the later analysis, no new phenotypic data were used to find candidate immune exposures; instead, reliance was placed on TCR beta sequences and their occurrence across donors. An earlier analysis of 587 of the donors used high-throughput TCR beta sequencing to judge whether each TCR beta V gene segment behaved as functional or pseudogenic. Donor age, sex, ethnicity and CMV serostatus were compiled alongside the repertoire data. Genome-wide SNP genotypes for about 65% of the 666 donors were used in a later genetic analysis, which treated that subset as a discovery cohort. Every repertoire in the discovery cohort had been generated on one and the same sequencing platform. HLA typing covered class I and class II loci at four-digit resolution. Typing coverage varied by locus: 629-630 donors for A, B, C, DRB1 and DQB1; approximately 560 for DQA1; around 570 for DPA1; approximately 470 for DPB1. A few DR-DQ haplotypes were treated as single units for association and clustering because of strong linkage in the cohort. Among around 400 genotyped donors of the cohort, an average of about 240,000 unique TCR beta nucleotide sequences were sequenced per donor, roughly a sixth of them non-productive.

Library construction relied on the immunoSEQ multiplex PCR assay. For the multiplex PCR, a mixture combining 60 forward primers for TCR Vbeta segments and 13 reverse primers for TCR Jbeta segments was used. The CDR3 region of rearranged TCR beta genes was amplified from genomic DNA by a multiplex PCR assay. On the Illumina HiSeq System, the amplified TCR beta libraries were sequenced as 87-base-pair reads. The source study handled its data this way. A later analysis counted some 80 million unique TCR beta chains across the 700 or so repertoires, and 10 million to 11 million of these chains were shared by at least two donors. To remove PCR and sequencing errors, raw reads were error-corrected and collapsed into unique sequences using a nearest-neighbor algorithm that merged closely related sequences. Alignment of CDR3 sequences to IMGT reference sequences was used to assign V, D and J gene segments. For a sequence to be retained, at least a six-nucleotide match to both a V gene segment and a J gene segment was required. A rearrangement counted as productive if the CDR3 had no stop codons and remained in frame with V and J, and every other rearrangement counted as non-productive. CDR3 was defined by IMGT convention, running from the second conserved V-encoded cysteine to the conserved J-encoded phenylalanine. Sequences without an unambiguous match to a single V gene segment were excluded from the earlier analysis of several hundred of the donors. An earlier analysis of a few hundred of the donors classified V segments as functional when productive rearrangements were above 56.7% and as segregating when the standard deviation between donors was above 5%. A statistical classification framework was developed to diagnose cytomegalovirus status using the catalog of TCR beta chain sequences. In a later analysis, V and J genes were assigned by comparing TCR nucleotide sequences against IMGT/GENE-DB human TR gene sequences. A later analysis assigned CDR3 sequences and most-parsimonious VDJ recombination scenarios with the TCRdist pipeline. In a later analysis, each TCR beta chain was defined by its CDR3 amino acid sequence together with its V-gene family, and reads lacking a unique V-gene family were excluded. A later analysis removed 500 to 600 highly shared, low-generation-probability nucleotide sequences to deal with suspected cross-contamination and a sequencing artifact. In a later analysis, a clonal expansion index was calculated for each public chain from normalized within-repertoire ranks of inferred template counts. Generation probabilities in a later analysis came from a VDJ recombination model fitted to out-of-frame rearrangements, and those results were checked against IGoR. A later analysis scored TCR-TCR, TCR-HLA and TCR-CMV co-occurrence with hypergeometric tests, applying a repertoire-size bias correction to TCR pairs. False discovery rates were estimated in a later analysis by permuting HLA or CMV assignments 20 times. In a later analysis, co-occurring TCRs were grouped with DBSCAN, and TCRdist sequence similarity was added when clustering was performed within HLA-allele-positive subsets. Co-occurrence clustering excluded repertoires with fewer than 30,000 or more than 120,000 public chains, plus five with anomalous nucleotide sharing. Entries here come from immuneACCESS through TCRdb and include only in-frame sequences with V and J called. Some clones fail to appear in such tables; in the studies checked, an unresolved V gene covers under half of the shortfall, and the cause of the remainder is unknown. From that table come the V and J calls and clone size; the DNA was used to work out D and trimming. This sample gives about 95,000 clones in total; approximately 80% of them show up just once. The ten largest clones add up to approximately 4.4% of the sample.

Clipping removes 5 bases from V and 5 bases from J, with 9 as the unmatched junction base count. The germline V gene provides CDR1 MGHRA and CDR2 YSYEKL. CDR3 length: 15 amino acids, cysteine to phenylalanine. Only the CDR3 region is kept as DNA, spanning 45 bases read in frame from base 1. The paper's findings and limits, for the study overall: It was suggested by the authors that the approach could potentially be generalized to other disease states and immunological phenotypes. Specific HLA alleles were associated with 16,951 TCR beta sequences at a false discovery rate of 0.05 in a later analysis. A later analysis found that most CMV-associated TCR beta chains appeared HLA-restricted, with HLA associations seemingly driven largely by CMV exposure. Only TCR beta chains were sequenced in this cohort, and the absence of alpha or paired-chain data limited detectable features. In an earlier analysis of around 600 of the donors, most TCR beta V segments appeared in productive rearrangements about 90% or about 30% of the time, broadly matching IMGT annotations. A total of fewer than 200 TCR beta chains were listed by the study as associated with cytomegalovirus. In a later genetic analysis, a missense DCLRE1C variant was associated with V-gene and J-gene trimming of TCR beta chains, and the association was replicated in an independent cohort. The 87-base-pair reads could not distinguish some IMGT-functional V segments, including TRBV6-2 and TRBV6-3, so those segments were excluded. Because counts were too low, under 20 rarely observed V segments, including chromosome 9 orphons, were left out of the earlier analysis of about 500 of the donors. Because HLA typing was missing for some donors at each locus, association tests included only the typed subset. Correlated functional status among segregating V segments might be attributable to linkage disequilibrium, but an unknown experimental factor could not be ruled out. According to a later genetic analysis, donors in an Asian-associated ancestry cluster had fewer N-insertions in productive TCRs than the roughly 670-donor mean. A further reported finding was that TCR beta sequences accurately predicted the HLA-A and HLA-B alleles for most subjects in the first cohort. A few of the identified cytomegalovirus-associated TCR beta chains were confirmed in vitro to be specific for cytomegalovirus antigens. A group of highly shared sequence variants was considered likely to be a technical artifact of the sequencing pipeline. Several of the top co-occurrence clusters appeared to be linked to parvovirus B19, influenza, CMV and Epstein-Barr virus, according to a later analysis. Strong co-occurrence of HLA alleles, especially DR and DQ, made assigning TCR associations to individual alleles difficult. Presence/absence analyses assumed roughly uniform sequencing depth across donors, an assumption that may not hold. A later analysis found that HLA-associated TCR beta chains were more clonally expanded and had lower generation probabilities than equally common non-associated chains. The classifier was reported to diagnose cytomegalovirus status with high specificity and sensitivity in both the original cohort and the validation cohort. Immune exposure information for the cohort was limited to CMV serostatus. Across donors, most TCR sequences were observed very rarely, whereas some public TCRs were present in many individuals. In a later analysis, TCR association rates were found to vary across HLA loci, with the most associated TCRs seen for DRB1 alleles and the fewest for HLA-C alleles.

The cohort consisted of 650 to 850 healthy bone marrow donors. At the time of sampling, all cohort members were nominally healthy, though unrecorded immune exposures were likely present. The donor was CMV seronegative and belonged to the group of 352 seronegative cohort members. Every donor gave a peripheral blood sample, and the peripheral blood mononuclear cells from that sample were used for TCR beta sequencing. Genomic DNA extraction from the blood cell samples was performed with the Qiagen DNeasy Blood Extraction Kit. This clone was found once. Its antigen target is currently unknown. No base quality information exists; no much larger clone differs at one position.

The sequencing input was PBMCs. This sequence originates from a woman in her forties in good health and CMV-seronegative. Recombination linked TRBV4-1 to TRBJ2-5; 9 bases in between match TRBD2. CDR3 region: CASSVGGGAVETQYF. The DNA is as follows: TGCGCCAGCAGCGTGGGCGGGGGGGCCGTGGAGACCCAGTACTTC.